This T cell receptor beta chain emerged from a study of cytomegalovirus exposure and HLA in healthy donors. Germline V gene sequence: CDR1 LNHDA, CDR2 SQIVND (reference sequence). CDR3 length equals 14 residues. Trimming cost V 7 bases and J 8 bases; bases outside gene matches: 11. Findings and caveats of the study: Researchers reported from a later analysis that most CMV-associated TCR beta chains appeared HLA-restricted. In an earlier analysis, most TCR beta V segments were productive about 87% or about 30% of the time. CMV serostatus alone was available as immune exposure information.

As concerns this clone: Its specificity is not known.

Both 60 Vbeta primers and 13 Jbeta primers went into the PCR. Authors' processing steps: Later reanalysis found 75 million to 95 million unique TCR beta chains, around 9.9 million of them shared. Produced via immunoSEQ multiplex PCR; TCRdb's table is partial and in-frame only. V, J and clone size reflect that table, while D and trimming were determined from the DNA. The data contain fewer than 250,000 clones, around 85% of them seen just once; the ten biggest clones take up 1.5% to 2%. The sequence was obtained from a man between 18 and 35 years old in good health and CMV-seronegative. V gene TRBV19 combines with J gene TRBJ1-5, with 7 bases identical to TRBD1. Sequenced material: PBMCs. The CDR3 protein is CASMVLEGAEPQHF. CDR3 nucleotide sequence: TGTGCCAGTATGGTATTGGAGGGGGCCGAGCCCCAGCATTTT.